The 26 T cell receptor beta chains in this list originate from one sample, sequenced in a study of cytomegalovirus exposure and HLA in healthy donors. Sequencing was performed with immunoSEQ multiplex PCR; in TCRdb, only in-frame clones are kept and a portion is missing. Of roughly 330,000 clones listed, about nine tenths were seen once; the top ten hold roughly 1.2%. The sample comprised PBMCs. These receptors were taken from a woman between 25 and 40 years old in good health and CMV-seropositive.

V is TRBV27 and J is TRBJ2-1, with 13 bases lining up with TRBD2. V lost 5 bases to trimming and J lost 4 bases; unmatched junction nucleotides: 8. There are 17 residues in the CDR3. From germline, CDR1 is MNHEY and CDR2 SMNVEV (reference sequence). The chain's CDR3 is CASSPYQGLAGYNEQFF. The DNA for the CDR3 is TGTGCCAGCAGTCCATACCAGGGACTAGCGGGATACAATGAGCAGTTCTTC.

This clone was detected only a few times. V is TRBV7-8 and J is TRBJ1-5, with D possibly TRBD1 on 6 matching bases. V lost 5 bases and J 4 bases, leaving 12 bases between the germline ends. The CDR3 totals 14 residues. Germline CDR1 SGHVS, CDR2 FQNEAQ. The CDR3 coding sequence is TGTGCCAGCAGCATAAGGACAGTAAATCAGCCCCAGCATTTT. Encoded protein: CASSIRTVNQPQHF.

This clone was recorded only once. This rearrangement joins TRBV13 to TRBJ1-1; the match to TRBD1 covers 7 bases. V was clipped by 4 bases and J by 5 bases; unmatched bases: 1. This CDR3 spans 12 amino acids. CDR1 PRHDT and CDR2 FYEKMQ come from the germline V gene (reference sequence). The CDR3 is CASSSRGTEAFF. The CDR3 DNA sequence: TGTGCCAGCAGCTCCAGGGGGACTGAAGCTTTCTTT.

The chain carries TRBV15 and TRBJ1-2, with TRBD1 matching over 12 bases. CDR1 and CDR2 (germline): LNHNV, YYDKDF (reference sequence). The CDR3 extends over 15 amino acids. The J segment lost 8 bases and the V segment lost 0 bases, leaving 4 bases of the junction unmatched. The DNA of the CDR3 is TGTGCCACCAGCAGAGACCGGGACAGGGGGCGCGGCTACACCTTC. As protein: CATSRDRDRGRGYTF.

The rearrangement links TRBV27 to TRBJ1-5; possible D gene TRBD1, 6 bases. The CDR3 runs 13 residues. From germline, CDR1 is MNHEY and CDR2 SMNVEV (reference sequence). The V end lost 3 bases, the J end lost 5 bases, and 8 bases lay between the germline ends. CDR3 amino acids: CASSLGADQPQHF. CDR3 DNA: TGTGCCAGCAGTTTGGGGGCGGATCAGCCCCAGCATTTT.

V and J are TRBV29-1 and TRBJ2-7; a possible D gene is TRBD2 (6 bases). The V end was cut by 7 bases, the J end by 1 base, with 8 bases between. The CDR3 covers 11 residues. The germline CDR1 and CDR2 sequences are SQVTM and ANQGSEA. In DNA, the CDR3 is TGCAGCGGGGGGACTTCCTACGAGCAGTACTTC. Translating it yields CSGGTSYEQYF.

The chain joins TRBV9 to TRBJ1-3, with D uncertain. The V end was cut by 0 bases, the J end by 4 bases, with 11 bases between. CDR1 is SGDLS and CDR2 is YYNGEE in the germline V gene. The CDR3 is made up of 15 amino acids. CDR3 sequence (DNA): TGTGCCAGCAGCGTAGACCCCAGGTCGGGAAACACCATATATTTT. As protein: CASSVDPRSGNTIYF.

This clone was found a few times. This sequence joins TRBV4-3 and TRBJ2-7; D not resolved. In germline, CDR1 is LGHNA, CDR2 YSLEER. V was cut by 1 base and J by 0 bases, with 10 bases left in between. The CDR3 is made up of 15 amino acids. As DNA, the CDR3 is TGCGCCAGCAGCCAAGTCCTGGGTAGCTCCTACGAGCAGTACTTC. Translated: CASSQVLGSSYEQYF.

J is TRBJ2-5 and V is TRBV7-3; TRBD2 aligns across 7 bases. J gave up 5 bases and V 1 base, and 4 bases lay outside the gene matches. The length of the CDR3 is 14 residues. Germline V lookup: CDR1 SGHTA, CDR2 FQGTGA. The CDR3 is CASSLSGRGETQYF. The CDR3 nucleotides are TGTGCCAGCAGCTTAAGCGGGAGAGGCGAGACCCAGTACTTC.

V is TRBV5-1 and J is TRBJ2-7; TRBD2 agrees at 7 bases. Germline lookup yields CDR1 SGHRS and CDR2 YFSETQ. V shed 3 bases, J shed 5 bases, and the junction held 8 bases outside the gene matches. CDR3 size: 14 residues. CDR3 sequence: CASSSGGRYDEQYF. CDR3 coding DNA: TGCGCCAGCAGCTCGGGGGGTAGGTACGACGAGCAGTACTTC.

In DNA, the CDR3 is TGTGCCAGCAGCAGTCTAGCGGGCGAGCAGTACTTC. Residues: CASSSLAGEQYF. This rearrangement joins TRBV7-2 to TRBJ2-7; 8 bases are a match to TRBD2. The CDR3 length is 12 residues. CDR1 is SGHTA and CDR2 is FQGNSA in the germline V gene. V gave up 5 bases and J gave up 6 bases; unmatched junction bases: 3.

The chain has TRBV6-6 and TRBJ1-5; no reliable D call. Trimming took 2 bases from V and 3 from J, leaving 8 bases between them. The CDR3 consists of 14 residues. In germline, CDR1 is MNHNY, CDR2 SVGAGI (reference sequence). CDR3 in amino acids: CASSYRQDNQPQHF. Written as DNA, the CDR3 is TGTGCCAGCAGTTACCGGCAGGACAATCAGCCCCAGCATTTT.

The chain uses TRBV5-1 and TRBJ2-1, with 13 nucleotides matching TRBD2. The trim removed 9 bases at V and 5 bases at J, leaving 11 bases unmatched. Germline lookup yields CDR1 SGHRS and CDR2 YFSETQ. CDR3 length: 16 residues. CDR3 loop: CATSSGGTSGDNEQFF. The CDR3 nucleotides read TGCGCCACCTCGTCTGGCGGGACTAGCGGGGACAATGAGCAGTTCTTC.

The chain couples TRBV5-5 to TRBJ2-7; D is perhaps TRBD1 (5 bases). The CDR3 length is 15 residues. V was shortened by 5 bases and J by 0 bases, with 15 bases between the two germline ends. Germline CDR1 SGHKS, CDR2 YYEKEE (reference sequence). The CDR3 region is CASRTARAGSYEQYF. In DNA, the CDR3 is TGTGCCAGCAGGACAGCAAGAGCCGGCTCCTACGAGCAGTACTTC.

This clone was seen just once. This chain joins TRBV19 and TRBJ1-1; 7 bases fit TRBD1. Germline V CDR1 and CDR2: LNHDA, SQIVND (reference sequence). The CDR3 length is 13 residues. The V segment lost 3 bases and the J segment 8 bases; nucleotides outside the gene matches: 6. Here the CDR3 DNA reads TGTGCCAGTAGTATCAGGGGGTTAGGGGAAGCTTTCTTT. This codes for CASSIRGLGEAFF. The variable domain in full, completed from reference TRBV19 and TRBJ1-1, reads DGGITQSPKYLFRKEGQNVTLSCEQNLNHDAMYWYRQDPGQGLRLIYYSQIVNDFQKGDIAEGYSVSREKKESFPLTVTSAQKNPTAFYLCASSIRGLGEAFFGQGTRLTVV.

The chain joins TRBV2 to TRBJ1-3; D perhaps matches TRBD1 (6 bases). Trimming removed 7 bases at V and 8 bases at J, with 12 bases between. Germline CDR1 is SNHLY and CDR2 is FYNNEI. The CDR3 is 12 residues long. CDR3 coding DNA: TGTGCCAGCAATACAGGGTTAGACACCATATATTTT. The encoded protein is CASNTGLDTIYF.

V is TRBV4-1 and J is TRBJ2-7; D is unclear. The V gene's germline CDR1 is MGHRA and CDR2 YSYEKL. The CDR3 consists of 12 residues. V lost 0 bases and J 5 bases, leaving 5 bases between the germline ends. DNA for the CDR3: TGCGCCAGCAGCCAAGATCCCCACGAGCAGTACTTC. Its protein is CASSQDPHEQYF.

In its sample, this clone was seen once. The CDR3 DNA sequence: TGTGCCAGCAGCCCGTCCGGGACAGGGTTCTATGGCTACACCTTC. Translated: CASSPSGTGFYGYTF. The chain recombines TRBV7-3 with TRBJ1-2; 9 nucleotides match TRBD1. The CDR3 contains 15 residues. V was clipped by 5 bases and J by 4 bases; unmatched bases: 8. Germline CDR1 and CDR2: SGHTA and FQGTGA.

The chain joins TRBV15 to TRBJ1-4; D may be TRBD1 (5 bases). The CDR3 spans 13 residues. The V end lost 5 bases, the J end lost 8 bases, and 12 bases lay between the germline ends. Germline V gene lookup returns CDR1 LNHNV and CDR2 YYDKDF (reference sequence). CDR3 sequence: CATSGYRDEKLFF. The CDR3 nucleotides are TGTGCCACCAGCGGCTACCGGGACGAAAAACTGTTTTTT.

The genes are TRBV27 and TRBJ2-5; D unresolved. V was cut by 6 bases and J by 1 base, with 18 bases left in between. The CDR3 runs 16 residues. Germline lookup yields CDR1 MNHEY and CDR2 SMNVEV (reference sequence). CDR3: CASRGLILGPQETQYF. In nucleotides, the CDR3 is TGTGCCAGCAGGGGCTTAATTTTGGGTCCCCAAGAGACCCAGTACTTC.

This clone showed up just a few times. The chain's CDR3 is CASSLKWDSNQPQHF. In nucleotides, the CDR3 is TGTGCCAGCAGCTTAAAATGGGATAGCAATCAGCCCCAGCATTTT. The chain is built from TRBV7-2 and TRBJ1-5; D gene unclear. CDR3 size: 15 residues. The germline V gene encodes CDR1 SGHTA and CDR2 FQGNSA. V was clipped by 2 bases and J by 0 bases, with 8 bases between them.

The chain combines TRBV5-1 with TRBJ1-1; D is undetermined. The CDR3 spans 16 residues. V gave up 4 bases and J gave up 0 bases, with 16 bases separating them. From germline, CDR1 is SGHRS and CDR2 YFSETQ. CDR3 nucleotide sequence: TGCGCCAGCAGCCTCGTGGAGGGCCGCGTGAACACTGAAGCTTTCTTT. Translating it yields CASSLVEGRVNTEAFF.

J is TRBJ2-1 and V is TRBV4-2; TRBD1 agrees at 10 bases. J lost 6 bases, V lost 1 base, and 3 bases had no gene match. The CDR3 has 15 residues. Germline CDR1 LGHNA, CDR2 YNFKEQ. Here the CDR3 reads CASSQAGTGANEQFF. In nucleotides, the CDR3 is TGTGCCAGCAGCCAAGCTGGGACAGGGGCCAATGAGCAGTTCTTC.

V and J are TRBV30 and TRBJ2-7; 7 positions agree with TRBD1. The germline V gene encodes CDR1 GTSNPN and CDR2 SVGIG (reference sequence). This CDR3 is 15 amino acids long. The J segment lost 4 bases and the V segment lost 0 bases, leaving 9 bases of the junction unmatched. CDR3 sequence (DNA): TGTGCCTGGAGTGTACTCCCCACAGGGGCGTACGAGCAGTACTTC. This sequence encodes CAWSVLPTGAYEQYF.

This rearrangement joins TRBV18 to TRBJ1-2, with a weak D call TRBD1 (5 bases). The CDR3 is made up of 14 amino acids. In germline, CDR1 is KGHSH, CDR2 LQKENI. Deletions cut 0 bases from V and 4 bases from J, with 9 bases between. The CDR3 nucleotides read TGTGCCAGCTCACCACCGGGACCGGGCTATGGCTACACCTTC. Its translation is CASSPPGPGYGYTF. Variable domain in full (rest from reference TRBV18 and TRBJ1-2): NAGVMQNPRHLVRRRGQEARLRCSPMKGHSHVYWYRQLPEEGLKFMVYLQKENIIDESGMPKERFSAEFPKEGPSILRIQQVVRGDSAAYFCASSPPGPGYGYTFGSGTRLTVV.

The chain recombines TRBV27 with TRBJ2-7, with TRBD2 matching over 9 bases. This CDR3 has 15 residues. V was pared by 2 bases and J by 3 bases, with 5 bases of the junction left unmatched. Germline V gene sequence: CDR1 MNHEY, CDR2 SMNVEV (reference sequence). The CDR3 reads CASSLKASGNYEQYF. CDR3 sequence (DNA): TGTGCCAGCAGTTTAAAGGCTAGCGGGAACTACGAGCAGTACTTC.